Presented here are 23 T cell receptor beta chains from one specimen sequenced in a study of blood T cell repertoires in COVID-19. Using immunoSEQ multiplex PCR, the repertoire was profiled, and TCRdb retains in-frame clones only, with some absent. The sample lists about 90,000 clones; around four fifths were seen once. The sample comprised peripheral blood. These receptor sequences come from a woman in her seventies with active or convalescent COVID-19.

The table lists this clone with a count of one. This rearrangement joins TRBV7-2 to TRBJ2-1, with TRBD2 matching 8 bases. V was pared by 8 bases and J by 1 base, with 4 bases of the junction left unmatched. The CDR3 has 14 residues. Germline V gene sequence: CDR1 SGHTA, CDR2 FQGNSA. CDR3 bases: TGTGCCAGCTCCCGGGAGGGGTCCTACAATGAGCAGTTCTTC. Amino acids: CASSREGSYNEQFF.

The chain carries TRBV5-4 and TRBJ1-3; no firm D call. Trimming cost V 2 bases and J 5 bases, with 11 bases left between them. This CDR3 is 14 amino acids long. CDR1 is SGHNT and CDR2 is YYREEE in the germline V gene (reference sequence). CDR3 DNA: TGTGCCAGCAGCTTTGGCACAATTCGAAACACCATATATTTT. As protein: CASSFGTIRNTIYF.

This clone was counted a single time. V gene TRBV6-5 combines with J gene TRBJ1-1, with D unresolved. From germline, CDR1 is MNHEY and CDR2 SVGAGI. This CDR3 is built from 13 residues. V lost 4 bases, J lost 8 bases, and 14 bases lay in between. The CDR3 DNA sequence: TGTGCCAGCAGTTCCCCCTCAGGAACCGAAGCTTTCTTT. Translated: CASSSPSGTEAFF.

The rearrangement links TRBV7-2 to TRBJ2-7, with 10 bases aligning to TRBD1. The CDR3 covers 14 residues. V shed 5 bases, J shed 6 bases, and the junction held 7 bases outside the gene matches. Germline V gene sequence: CDR1 SGHTA, CDR2 FQGNSA. The CDR3 loop reads CASSPRTGGREQYF. CDR3 coding DNA: TGTGCCAGCAGCCCGCGGACAGGGGGTCGCGAGCAGTACTTC.

The V gene is TRBV5-1, the J gene TRBJ2-3; 9 nucleotides match TRBD1. The CDR3 has 16 residues. V trimming: 3 bases; J trimming: 0 bases; junction bases outside the gene matches: 5. Germline V CDR1 and CDR2: SGHRS, YFSETQ. The DNA for the CDR3 is TGCGCCAGCAGCTGGGTTGGGACAGGGAGCACAGATACGCAGTATTTT. Protein product: CASSWVGTGSTDTQYF.

The chain recombines TRBV5-6 with TRBJ2-2; D is ambiguous. This CDR3 has 13 residues. Germline V gene sequence: CDR1 SGHDT, CDR2 YYEEEE. V lost 3 bases, J lost 8 bases, and 11 bases lay in between. The CDR3: CASSYGAAGELFF. The CDR3 nucleotides read TGTGCCAGCAGCTACGGCGCGGCGGGGGAGCTGTTTTTT. The variable domain in full, completed from reference TRBV5-6 and TRBJ2-2, reads DAGVTQSPTHLIKTRGQQVTLRCSPKSGHDTVSWYQQALGQGPQFIFQYYEEEERQRGNFPDRFSGHQFPNYSSELNVNALLLGDSALYLCASSYGAAGELFFGEGSRLTVL.

This clone showed up just a few times. The chain couples TRBV7-9 to TRBJ2-2, with D perhaps TRBD2 (5 bases). The V end was cut by 4 bases, the J end by 5 bases, with 11 bases between. Germline-derived CDR1 and CDR2 are SEHNR and FQNEAQ (reference sequence). This CDR3 comprises 14 residues. The chain's CDR3 is CASSSGRDTGELFF. In nucleotides, the CDR3 is TGTGCCAGCAGCTCCGGACGGGATACCGGGGAGCTGTTTTTT.

This chain joins TRBV4-3 and TRBJ2-7; weak D call: TRBD2 (7 bases). V gave up 3 bases and J gave up 2 bases, with 14 bases separating them. CDR1 and CDR2 (germline): LGHNA, YSLEER. The CDR3 extends over 15 amino acids. The CDR3 coding sequence is TGCGCCAGCAGCCAGGGGGGGGCCCCGACCTACGAGCAGTACTTC. It encodes CASSQGGAPTYEQYF.

The V call is TRBV14, the J call TRBJ1-2, with D possibly being TRBD1 (6 bases). V dropped 1 base and J dropped 0 bases, with 24 bases sitting between them. Germline values: CDR1 SGHDN, CDR2 FVKESK. The CDR3 has 20 amino acids. In DNA form, the CDR3 reads TGTGCCAGCAGCCAAGCAGGGGTATCCCGCAAACTCCGTACTAACTATGGCTACACCTTC. Translated: CASSQAGVSRKLRTNYGYTF.

The chain couples TRBV6-6 to TRBJ2-1, with TRBD2 matching over 14 bases. The V gene's germline CDR1 is MNHNY and CDR2 SVGAGI (reference sequence). The CDR3 has 16 amino acids. After removal of 6 bases from V and 4 bases from J, the junction contained 5 bases not matched to a gene. The DNA of the CDR3 is TGTGCCAGCAGGCTGACTAGCGGGGGGGGGTACAATGAGCAGTTCTTC. Translating gives CASRLTSGGGYNEQFF.

This chain connects TRBV6-5 to TRBJ1-1; 7 nucleotides line up with TRBD1. There are 14 residues in the CDR3. Trimming at V came to 4 bases and at J to 1 base, leaving 3 bases not matched to a gene. CDR1 MNHEY and CDR2 SVGAGI come from the germline V gene. DNA of the CDR3: TGTGCCAGCAGTTTCGACAGGGAGAACACTGAAGCTTTCTTT. Translation gives CASSFDRENTEAFF.

The chain carries TRBV5-1 and TRBJ2-1; 11 bases line up with TRBD1. This CDR3 is built from 15 residues. The V and J ends lost 3 bases and 8 bases, in that order; junction bases with no gene match: 7. Germline loops: CDR1 SGHRS, CDR2 YFSETQ. CDR3: CASSSGTGGGYEQFF. DNA of the CDR3: TGCGCCAGCAGCTCCGGGACAGGGGGTGGGTATGAGCAGTTCTTC.

The chain links TRBV7-2 to TRBJ2-7, with D possibly being TRBD2 (5 bases). Germline-derived CDR1 and CDR2 are SGHTA and FQGNSA. The CDR3 consists of 15 residues. V shed 4 bases and J shed 3 bases, with 16 bases lying between them. The CDR3 region has the DNA TGTGCCAGCAGCTCGCCGGGGAGCGGAAACTACGAGCAGTACTTC. Translating it yields CASSSPGSGNYEQYF.

The chain recombines TRBV6-6 with TRBJ1-5; 11 nucleotides align to TRBD1. V shed 7 bases and J 6 bases; nucleotides not matched to a gene: 5. The CDR3 extends over 14 amino acids. CDR1 and CDR2 from the germline V gene are MNHNY and SVGAGI (reference sequence). The CDR3 here is CASTPGQGVQPQHF. CDR3 DNA: TGTGCCAGCACCCCGGGACAGGGGGTTCAGCCCCAGCATTTT.

The chain uses TRBV25-1 and TRBJ1-1; tentative D call: TRBD1 (5 bases). Per the germline V gene, CDR1 is MGHDK and CDR2 is SYGVNS. Trimming took off 8 bases at V and 1 base at J, with 11 bases between the two ends. The length of the CDR3 is 13 residues. CDR3 protein: CASVTGSNTEAFF. The CDR3 nucleotides are TGTGCCAGCGTAACAGGATCGAACACTGAAGCTTTCTTT.

The chain is built from TRBV4-2 and TRBJ1-2; weak D call: TRBD1 (5 bases). Trimming removed 1 base at V and 6 bases at J, with 15 bases between. This CDR3 has 15 amino acids. Looked up from germline, CDR1 is LGHNA and CDR2 is YNFKEQ. CDR3 nucleotides: TGTGCCAGCAGCCAAGGACAGACTGTCGGTGATGGCTACACCTTC. It is translated as CASSQGQTVGDGYTF.

The chain is built from TRBV6-5 and TRBJ1-1, with TRBD1 matching over 9 bases. The CDR3 has 15 amino acids. Germline assignment: CDR1 MNHEY and CDR2 SVGAGI. V shed 6 bases, J shed 7 bases, and the junction held 12 bases outside the gene matches. CDR3 region: CASRPTGGRQGEAFF. Here the CDR3 DNA reads TGTGCCAGCAGGCCGACAGGGGGGCGGCAAGGTGAAGCTTTCTTT.

The gene calls are TRBV28 and TRBJ1-2; TRBD1 matches at 8 bases. After removal of 4 bases from V and 4 bases from J, the junction contained 2 bases not matched to a gene. Germline V gene data show CDR1 as MDHEN and CDR2 as SYDVKM. The CDR3 is 13 amino acids. CDR3 in amino acids: CASSSTGGYGYTF. In DNA form, the CDR3 reads TGTGCCAGCAGTTCTACAGGGGGCTATGGCTACACCTTC.

In its sample, this clone was seen once. DNA of the CDR3: TGTGCCAGCAGACTTGCGGGGGGGGCAGGACAGCCCCAGCATTTT. This codes for CASRLAGGAGQPQHF. The chain links TRBV7-2 to TRBJ1-5; the D gene is possibly TRBD1 (6 bases). Germline V CDR1 and CDR2: SGHTA, FQGNSA. The CDR3 is 15 amino acids. Deletions cut 6 bases from V and 7 bases from J, with 19 bases between.

The chain employs TRBV9 and TRBJ2-7; TRBD1 matches at 8 bases. The CDR3 has 14 residues. V was pared by 2 bases and J by 5 bases, with 6 bases of the junction left unmatched. CDR1 and CDR2 (germline): SGDLS, YYNGEE. The CDR3 sequence is CASSVRDRLDEQYF. CDR3 bases: TGTGCCAGCAGCGTCCGGGACAGGCTTGACGAGCAGTACTTC. Full variable domain (rest looked up from reference TRBV9 and TRBJ2-7): DSGVTQTPKHLITATGQRVTLRCSPRSGDLSVYWYQQSLDQGLQFLIQYYNGEERAKGNILERFSAQQFPDLHSELNLSSLELGDSALYFCASSVRDRLDEQYFGPGTRLTVT.

The chain has TRBV9 and TRBJ2-7, with 7 nucleotides matching TRBD1. The CDR3 consists of 15 residues. Germline V gene sequence: CDR1 SGDLS, CDR2 YYNGEE. The V and J ends lost 4 bases and 5 bases, in that order; junction bases with no gene match: 12. The CDR3, as DNA: TGTGCCAGCAGCCCACGGGACAGTGTACCCCACGAGCAGTACTTC. Residues: CASSPRDSVPHEQYF.

The chain carries TRBV3-1 (or the pseudogene TRBV3-2) and TRBJ2-3, with TRBD2 matching 14 bases. Per the germline V gene, CDR1 is LGHDT and CDR2 is YNNKEL (reference sequence). Trimming removed 6 bases from V and 1 base from J; junction bases left unmatched: 12. The CDR3 runs to 19 residues. The CDR3 is CASSSGLAGEPLRTDTQYF. The CDR3 nucleotides read TGTGCCAGCAGTTCGGGACTAGCGGGGGAGCCTCTGCGCACAGATACGCAGTATTTT.

In this sample, this clone turned up once. This chain connects TRBV7-7 to TRBJ2-1, with 8 nucleotides matching TRBD1. This CDR3 is built from 14 residues. The ends lost 1 base at V and 7 bases at J; junction bases unmatched: 3. CDR1 and CDR2 (germline): SSHAT, FNYEAQ (reference sequence). The CDR3 protein is CASSLEQGVNEQFF. CDR3 in DNA: TGTGCCAGCAGCTTAGAACAGGGGGTAAATGAGCAGTTCTTC.